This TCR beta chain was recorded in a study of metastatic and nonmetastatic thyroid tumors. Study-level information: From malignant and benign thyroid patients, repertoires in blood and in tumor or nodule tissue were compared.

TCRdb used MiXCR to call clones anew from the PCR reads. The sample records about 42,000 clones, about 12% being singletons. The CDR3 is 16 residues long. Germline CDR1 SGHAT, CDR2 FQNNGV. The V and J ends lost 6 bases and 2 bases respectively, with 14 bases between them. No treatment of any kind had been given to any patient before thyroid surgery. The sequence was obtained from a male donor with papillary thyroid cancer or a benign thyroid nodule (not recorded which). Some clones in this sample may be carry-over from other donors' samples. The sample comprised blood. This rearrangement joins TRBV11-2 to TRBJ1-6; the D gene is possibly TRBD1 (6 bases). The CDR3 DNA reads TGTGCCAGCAGTACAGGGACGAGCACCTATAATTCACCCCTCCACTTT. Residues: CASSTGTSTYNSPLHF.